The 32 T cell receptor beta chains given below trace back to one sample, sequenced in a study of T cells in Graves' hyperthyroidism and ophthalmopathy. TCR beta CDR3 regions were amplified from RNA transcripts. An initial round of RT-PCR targeting the TCR CDR3 relied on the HTBI primer set. TCRdb analysed the multiplex PCR reads with MiXCR anew, one entry per CDR3 protein. The table has about 560,000 distinct CDR3 sequences, less than 20% seen once. The sample was blood. These receptors all stem from a young woman with Graves' hyperthyroidism.

This clonotype came up many times. CDR3 region: CASSPTGVNGEQFF. The CDR3 coding sequence is TGTGCCAGCTCACCAACAGGAGTTAATGGTGAGCAGTTCTTC. The V call is TRBV18, the J call TRBJ2-1; a weak D match, TRBD1 (5 bases). This CDR3 spans 14 amino acids. The germline gives CDR1 KGHSH, CDR2 LQKENI. The V and J ends lost 2 bases and 9 bases respectively, with 14 bases between them.

This clonotype was observed at least ten times. V usage is TRBV27 and J usage is TRBJ1-2; 10 bases are a match to TRBD1. The CDR3 loop spans 15 amino acids. V shed 3 bases and J 6 bases; nucleotides not matched to a gene: 7. The germline gives CDR1 MNHEY, CDR2 SMNVEV (reference sequence). The CDR3 here is CASSFTGTGDHGYTF. The CDR3 bases are TGTGCCAGCAGTTTCACCGGGACAGGGGATCATGGCTACACCTTC.

This clonotype was detected ten times or more. This chain uses TRBV7-3 with TRBJ2-3; D is unclear. Germline V lookup: CDR1 SGHTA, CDR2 FQGTGA. The CDR3 consists of 13 residues. V shed 6 bases and J shed 2 bases, with 9 bases lying between them. This chain's CDR3 is CASSSRVTDTQYF. The CDR3 DNA reads as TGTGCCAGCAGTTCTAGGGTCACAGATACGCAGTATTTT.

The sample holds a few counts of this clonotype. J is TRBJ2-2 and V is TRBV3-1; 8 bases align to TRBD2. Germline trimming cut 3 bases from V and 2 bases from J; bases unmatched to any gene: 5. Germline CDR1 reads LGHDT; CDR2 reads YNNKEL (reference sequence). The CDR3 totals 16 residues. For the CDR3, the DNA is TGTGCCAGCAGCCAGGCTAGCGGGTTAAACACCGGGGAGCTGTTTTTT. Encoded protein: CASSQASGLNTGELFF.

This clonotype has at least ten counts. The CDR3 region is CSARGAGQTETQYF. CDR3 coding DNA: TGCAGTGCTAGAGGGGCGGGGCAAACGGAGACCCAGTACTTC. The chain uses TRBV20-1 and TRBJ2-5; TRBD2 is a possible D gene (6 bases). V lost 1 base and J 5 bases, leaving 14 bases between the germline ends. CDR3 length: 14 amino acids. Germline CDR1 reads DFQATT; CDR2 reads SNEGSKA (reference sequence).

This clonotype was counted many times. The CDR3 DNA is TGTGCCAGCAGCTCCCTAGGATGGTTAGCGGGAAACTACGAGCAGTACTTC. Translating it yields CASSSLGWLAGNYEQYF. This chain joins TRBV7-2 and TRBJ2-7, with TRBD2 identical over 8 bases. This CDR3 is 17 amino acids long. V was clipped by 4 bases and J by 3 bases; unmatched bases: 14. Germline V gives CDR1 SGHTA, CDR2 FQGNSA.

Many counts were recorded for this clonotype. This chain joins TRBV7-2 and TRBJ2-4; the D is unclear. The ends were cut back, 1 base at V and 7 bases at J, with 8 bases in the middle. The germline V gene has CDR1 SGHTA and CDR2 FQGNSA. This CDR3 has 13 residues. The CDR3 coding sequence is TGTGCCAGCAGCTTAGGTTGGGTGAACATTCAGTACTTC. Translated: CASSLGWVNIQYF.

This clonotype was picked up many times. The chain uses TRBV12-3 or TRBV12-4 and TRBJ2-1, with TRBD1 as a possible D gene (6 bases). This CDR3 contains 15 residues. V lost 6 bases and J 2 bases, leaving 14 bases between the germline ends. DNA for the CDR3: TGTGCCAGCAGAGCAACCGGGACACCCTACAATGAGCAGTTCTTC. It translates to CASRATGTPYNEQFF.

This clonotype occurred many times. The chain carries TRBV5-1 and TRBJ2-2, with 10 bases lining up with TRBD2. The CDR3 spans 16 residues. The J segment lost 4 bases and the V segment lost 2 bases, leaving 5 bases of the junction unmatched. Germline V gene data show CDR1 as SGHRS and CDR2 as YFSETQ. This CDR3 reads CASSFLAGVFTGELFF. As DNA, the CDR3 is TGCGCCAGCAGCTTCCTAGCGGGAGTATTCACCGGGGAGCTGTTTTTT.

This clonotype was counted many times. The rearrangement uses TRBV28 and TRBJ1-1, with 8 nucleotides matching TRBD1. V was pared by 4 bases and J by 1 base, with 8 bases of the junction left unmatched. Germline V CDR1 and CDR2: MDHEN, SYDVKM. CDR3 size: 16 residues. The CDR3 loop reads CASSWGTGLRNTEAFF. The CDR3 nucleotides are TGTGCCAGCAGTTGGGGGACAGGCCTGAGGAACACTGAAGCTTTCTTT.

This clonotype was detected many times. The chain recombines TRBV6-1 with TRBJ2-1, with 7 nucleotides matching TRBD2. CDR3 length: 15 residues. Germline CDR1 is MNHNS and CDR2 is SASEGT. V gave up 1 base and J gave up 4 bases; unmatched junction bases: 4. The CDR3, as DNA: TGTGCCAGCAGTGAAGTAGCGGGTGAATACAATGAGCAGTTCTTC. Protein product: CASSEVAGEYNEQFF.

Turning to this clonotype: One end of the junction is discordant with germline, which a read error may explain. The V call is TRBV27, the J call TRBJ2-5; 10 bases align to TRBD2. There are 16 residues in the CDR3. Germline loops: CDR1 MNHEY, CDR2 SMNVEV (reference sequence). The CDR3 sequence is CACSFGTSVRRETQYF. CDR3 sequence (DNA): TGTGCCTGCAGTTTCGGGACTAGCGTACGCCGAGAGACCCAGTACTTC.

This clonotype came up many times. The rearrangement uses TRBV27 and TRBJ2-1; TRBD2 matches 15 bases. Germline V CDR1 and CDR2: MNHEY, SMNVEV (reference sequence). Unmatched junction bases numbered 2, after V lost 4 bases and J lost 10 bases. The CDR3 contains 14 residues. This CDR3 is CASSSGTSGREQFF. The CDR3, as DNA: TGTGCCAGCAGTTCTGGGACTAGCGGGAGGGAGCAGTTCTTC.

This clonotype was seen ten or more times. The rearrangement joins TRBV28 to TRBJ2-3; tentatively, D is TRBD2 (5 bases). The CDR3 runs to 15 residues. Germline values: CDR1 MDHEN, CDR2 SYDVKM. Trimming removed 6 bases from V and 0 bases from J, with 13 bases in between. CDR3 protein: CASRGKRYSTDTQYF. Here the CDR3 DNA reads TGTGCCAGCAGAGGTAAGCGGTATAGCACAGATACGCAGTATTTT. The entire variable domain, with the rest obtained from reference TRBV28 and TRBJ2-3, is as follows: DVKVTQSSRYLVKRTGEKVFLECVQDMDHENMFWYRQDPGLGLRLIYFSYDVKMKEKGDIPEGYSVSREKKERFSLILESASTNQTSMYLCASRGKRYSTDTQYFGPGTRLTVL.

This clonotype was seen many times. The chain joins TRBV12-5 to TRBJ2-3; 7 nucleotides match TRBD2. The CDR3 extends over 17 amino acids. After removal of 3 bases from V and 1 base from J, the junction contained 10 bases not matched to a gene. Germline V lookup: CDR1 LGHNT, CDR2 FRNRAP. The DNA of the CDR3 is TGTGCTAGTGGTTTCCGCACCTGGGCGGGGGGCACAGATACGCAGTATTTT. Protein: CASGFRTWAGGTDTQYF.

This clonotype appeared a few times. The chain has TRBV9 and TRBJ2-2; 8 bases match TRBD1. This CDR3 is 13 amino acids long. V lost 6 bases to trimming and J lost 7 bases; unmatched junction nucleotides: 5. Germline-derived CDR1 and CDR2 are SGDLS and YYNGEE. This chain's CDR3 is CASKAGGIGELFF. The CDR3 coding sequence is TGTGCCAGCAAGGCAGGGGGCATCGGGGAGCTGTTTTTT.

This clonotype was detected many times. This chain links TRBV6-2 or TRBV6-3 with TRBJ2-2; no firm D call. Germline lookup yields CDR1 MNHEY and CDR2 SVGEGT. V shed 5 bases and J shed 7 bases, with 11 bases lying between them. This CDR3 comprises 13 residues. CDR3 nucleotide sequence: TGTGCCAGCAGTGCCCAAGAGGTCGGGGAGCTGTTTTTT. Translation gives CASSAQEVGELFF.

This clonotype was recorded at least ten times. The rearrangement links TRBV12-3 or TRBV12-4 to TRBJ2-7; D is uncertain. The V and J ends lost 6 bases and 2 bases respectively, with 14 bases between them. CDR3 length: 14 residues. The CDR3, as DNA: TGTGCCAGCAGGGACGACTTACCACCCTACGAGCAGTACTTC. It encodes CASRDDLPPYEQYF.

The chain links TRBV6-1 to TRBJ2-7, with unresolved D. CDR1 is MNHNS and CDR2 is SASEGT in the germline V gene. Trimming removed 2 bases at V and 3 bases at J, with 14 bases between. There are 15 residues in the CDR3. The CDR3 loop reads CASSESGPLFYEQYF. The CDR3 DNA follows: TGTGCCAGCAGTGAATCCGGGCCGCTATTCTACGAGCAGTACTTC.

This clonotype was recorded many times. The gene calls are TRBV28 and TRBJ2-1; perhaps D is TRBD1 or TRBD2 (5 bases each). The CDR3 has 14 amino acids. The germline V gene encodes CDR1 MDHEN and CDR2 SYDVKM. Trimming stripped 8 bases from V and 1 base from J, with 12 bases between. This CDR3 is CASGSQGSYNEQFF. CDR3 nucleotides: TGTGCCAGCGGGAGCCAGGGTTCCTACAATGAGCAGTTCTTC.

The J gene is TRBJ2-2, the V gene TRBV7-9; no reliable D call. The CDR3 extends over 19 amino acids. The germline gives CDR1 SEHNR, CDR2 FQNEAQ (reference sequence). V dropped 3 bases and J dropped 1 base, with 21 bases sitting between them. The CDR3 protein is CASSLRQAQSFGNTGELFF. The DNA for the CDR3 is TGTGCCAGCAGCTTGAGGCAGGCTCAATCGTTCGGGAACACCGGGGAGCTGTTTTTT.

This clonotype has at least ten counts. The J gene is TRBJ2-3, the V gene TRBV3-1; TRBD2 aligns across 7 bases. V shed 6 bases and J 2 bases; nucleotides not matched to a gene: 11. The germline V gene encodes CDR1 LGHDT and CDR2 YNNKEL (reference sequence). The CDR3 extends over 16 amino acids. The CDR3 loop reads CASSRILAGNTDTQYF. CDR3 coding DNA: TGTGCCAGCAGTCGGATATTAGCGGGCAACACAGATACGCAGTATTTT.

The V gene is TRBV28, the J gene TRBJ2-2; the D call may be TRBD1 or TRBD2 (7 bases each). The germline V gene encodes CDR1 MDHEN and CDR2 SYDVKM. The CDR3 length is 15 residues. The V and J ends lost 3 bases and 5 bases respectively, with 13 bases between them. Written as DNA, the CDR3 is TGTGCCAGCAGTTTTCCCAGGGGGGGAACCGGGGAGCTGTTTTTT. It yields the protein CASSFPRGGTGELFF.

Points on this clonotype: One base away lies a much larger clone, so this may be a sequencing read error. CDR3 DNA: TGTGCCAGCAGTCTAAGACAGGGGCCAAATGAAAAACTGTTTTTT. Its translation: CASSLRQGPNEKLFF. The chain joins TRBV12-3 or TRBV12-4 to TRBJ1-4; 8 bases are shared with TRBD1. V trimming: 5 bases; J trimming: 5 bases; junction bases outside the gene matches: 7. CDR3 length equals 15 residues.

The CDR3 DNA reads as TGTGCCTGGAGTGTCGGGACAGGGGACCACGAGCAGTACTTC. Its translation is CAWSVGTGDHEQYF. The chain combines TRBV30 with TRBJ2-7, with 10 nucleotides matching TRBD1. The CDR3 totals 14 residues. The germline V gene has CDR1 GTSNPN and CDR2 SVGIG (reference sequence). V lost 0 bases, J lost 5 bases, and 4 bases stayed unmatched.

This chain joins TRBV19 and TRBJ1-1; D possibly corresponds to TRBD1 (5 bases). V lost 3 bases and J lost 4, with 12 bases in between. The CDR3 extends over 14 amino acids. CDR1 LNHDA and CDR2 SQIVND come from the germline V gene (reference sequence). The DNA of the CDR3 is TGTGCCAGTAGTATTTGGGGGTTCGGCACTGAAGCTTTCTTT. As protein: CASSIWGFGTEAFF.

A word on this clonotype: One junction end disagrees with the germline gene, perhaps due to a read error. This rearrangement joins TRBV10-3 to TRBJ2-1; 15 positions agree with TRBD2. From germline, CDR1 is ENHRY and CDR2 SYGVKD. The CDR3 totals 17 residues. The CDR3 loop reads CAISGLAGGPGELEQFF. In DNA, the CDR3 is TGCGCCATCAGTGGACTAGCGGGAGGGCCGGGAGAGCTTGAGCAGTTCTTC.

This clonotype has just a few counts. V is TRBV5-1 and J is TRBJ1-2; D might be TRBD1 (6 bases). The CDR3 totals 14 residues. V lost 0 bases and J 5 bases, leaving 11 bases between the germline ends. Germline-derived CDR1 and CDR2 are SGHRS and YFSETQ. The CDR3 sequence is CASSLDGGLYGYTF. The DNA of the CDR3 is TGCGCCAGCAGCTTGGATGGGGGCCTATATGGCTACACCTTC.

At least ten counts were recorded for this clonotype. V is TRBV11-2 and J is TRBJ1-2; the D is unclear. The CDR3 length is 14 residues. Trimming left V 1 base short and J 0 bases short, with 6 bases between. Germline V CDR1 and CDR2: SGHAT, FQNNGV. The CDR3 is CASSLVGSNYGYTF. CDR3 in DNA: TGTGCCAGCAGCTTAGTAGGCTCTAACTATGGCTACACCTTC.

The CDR3 loop is CASSPPLHTGELFF. For the CDR3, the DNA is TGCGCCAGCAGTCCCCCCTTACACACCGGGGAGCTGTTTTTT. The V and J genes are TRBV5-1 and TRBJ2-2; D ambiguous. This CDR3 has 14 amino acids. Trimming stripped 5 bases from V and 3 bases from J, with 11 bases between. The germline gives CDR1 SGHRS, CDR2 YFSETQ.

This clonotype occurred many times. Here the CDR3 reads CASSQVAGRYEQYF. CDR3 nucleotide sequence: TGTGCCAGCAGCCAAGTGGCGGGGCGCTACGAGCAGTACTTC. V usage is TRBV3-1 and J usage is TRBJ2-7, with D tentatively TRBD2 (6 bases). This CDR3 is built from 14 residues. The germline gives CDR1 LGHDT, CDR2 YNNKEL (reference sequence). V lost 1 base and J 3 bases, leaving 10 bases between the germline ends.

This clonotype was seen a handful of times. The V and J genes are TRBV20-1 and TRBJ2-6; 12 bases line up with TRBD1. V dropped 4 bases and J dropped 2; count of bases not matched to a gene: 3. Germline lookup yields CDR1 DFQATT and CDR2 SNEGSKA (reference sequence). The CDR3 runs to 16 residues. CDR3 in DNA: TGCAGTGCTATCCGGGACAGGGGGCCTGGGGCCAACGTCCTGACTTTC. It translates to CSAIRDRGPGANVLTF.